This T cell receptor beta chain derives from a study of T-cell reconstitution after alpha-beta-depleted transplantation in children (TCRdb year 2016). As for the study more broadly: Using TCR repertoire profiling, the study quantitatively followed how T-cell immune reconstitution unfolded in children after TCRalphabeta/CD19-depleted allogeneic hematopoietic cell transplantation.

The cysteine opens and the phenylalanine closes a CDR3 of 13 amino acids. Left in the record is the CDR3 DNA by itself, 39 bases read in frame from the first base. The germline V gene yields LGHNA for CDR1 and YSLEER for CDR2. The germline V and J ends show losses of 2 bases and 13 bases respectively, and no gene match explains 7 bases of the junction. The library relied on PCR. The sequencer listed for this sample is Illumina HiSeq 2500. To normalize quantification of the TCRbeta repertoire, the TCR libraries were built with molecular barcoding that relied on unique molecular identifiers. Starting from the raw public reads, TCRdb applied fastp trimming at Q25, assembled clones with MiXCR and retained in-frame beta chains. Each record represents a unique CDR3 protein, reported with the most common genes and DNA among its rows. For this sample the table gives around 200,000 distinct CDR3 sequences, of which about 9.2% were detected only once. The ten largest clones represent over 5.5% of the sample.

Notes on this clonotype: Its target antigen remains unknown. No base qualities exist here, and no much larger clone lies one base off it.

The receptor's source is a human donor who donated a stem cell graft to a child with acute lymphoblastic leukemia. The receptor chain draws on TRBV4-3 and TRBJ1-2; 10 junctional bases match TRBD1. The sequences come from PBMCs from the stem cell graft donor, collected from the stem cell graft. The nucleotide sequence reads TGCGCCAGCAGCCAAATAAGACAGGGGGCCCGCACCTTC. Its translation is CASSQIRQGARTF.